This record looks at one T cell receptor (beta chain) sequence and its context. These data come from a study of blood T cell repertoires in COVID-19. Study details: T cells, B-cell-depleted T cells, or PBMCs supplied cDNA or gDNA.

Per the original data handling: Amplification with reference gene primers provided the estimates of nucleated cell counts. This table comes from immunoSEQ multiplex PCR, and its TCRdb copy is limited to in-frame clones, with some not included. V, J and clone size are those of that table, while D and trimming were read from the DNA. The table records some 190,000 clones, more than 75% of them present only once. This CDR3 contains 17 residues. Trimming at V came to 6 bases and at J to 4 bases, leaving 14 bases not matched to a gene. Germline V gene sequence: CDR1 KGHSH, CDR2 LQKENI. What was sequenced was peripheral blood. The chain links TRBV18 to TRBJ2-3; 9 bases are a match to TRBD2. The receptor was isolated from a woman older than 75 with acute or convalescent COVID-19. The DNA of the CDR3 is TGTGCCAGCTCCCGCCAGCATAGCGGGAGAATCCCAGATACGCAGTATTTT. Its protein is CASSRQHSGRIPDTQYF.